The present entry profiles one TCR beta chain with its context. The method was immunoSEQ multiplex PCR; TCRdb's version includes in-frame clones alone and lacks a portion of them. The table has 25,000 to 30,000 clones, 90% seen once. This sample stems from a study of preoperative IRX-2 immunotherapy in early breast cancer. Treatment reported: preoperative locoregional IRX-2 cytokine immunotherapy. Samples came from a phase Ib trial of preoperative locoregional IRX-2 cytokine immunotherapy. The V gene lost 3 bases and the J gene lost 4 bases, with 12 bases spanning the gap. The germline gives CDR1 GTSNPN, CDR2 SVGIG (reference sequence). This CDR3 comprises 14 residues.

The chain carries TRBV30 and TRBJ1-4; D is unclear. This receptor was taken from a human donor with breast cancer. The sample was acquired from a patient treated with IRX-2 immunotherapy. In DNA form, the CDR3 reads TGTGCCTGGAGAAAGGGCGGAGGTAATGAAAAACTGTTTTTT. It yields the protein CAWRKGGGNEKLFF.